This T cell receptor beta chain was obtained from a study of cytotoxic CD8 clonotypes in ibrutinib-treated CLL. Study-wide findings and caveats: Baseline values of clonality outstripped age-matched healthy donors and followed circulating CD8+ T-cell counts. The study found public clonotypes uncommon, contracting or stable on treatment.

Sequencing was performed with immunoSEQ multiplex PCR; in TCRdb, only in-frame clones are kept and a portion is missing. The table includes 130,000 or so clones, approximately 80% detected once. PBMCs that had been cryopreserved were the source of about 2 micrograms of genomic DNA for TCR beta libraries. Comment on this clone: The antigen remains unidentified.

Germline V gene sequence: CDR1 SGHDT, CDR2 YYEEEE. The CDR3 spans 15 residues. V gave up 7 bases and J gave up 0 bases; unmatched junction bases: 5. This specimen was PBMCs, taken after 12 months of ibrutinib treatment. The sequence was obtained from a human donor with chronic lymphocytic leukemia. The genes are TRBV5-6 and TRBJ2-1; TRBD2 matches 9 bases. DNA of the CDR3: TGTGCCAGCGGATATAGCGGGAGCTCCTACAATGAGCAGTTCTTC. Translating it yields CASGYSGSSYNEQFF.